This T cell receptor (beta chain) appears in the sequencing data of a study of cytomegalovirus exposure and HLA in healthy donors. Comments on this clone: Its cognate antigen is unknown.

The ends were cut back, 0 bases at V and 4 bases at J, with 10 bases in the middle. CDR1 is LGHNA and CDR2 is YNFKEQ in the germline V gene. The CDR3 has 15 amino acids. Primers: 60 Vbeta forward and 13 Jbeta reverse. Only in-frame clones appear in the TCRdb table, and some are missing; sequencing was by immunoSEQ multiplex PCR. The sample holds tens of thousands of clones, about 81% seen once. General study points: Testing in vitro showed a few CMV-associated chains specific for CMV antigens. An apparent linkage of common viral pathogens to several of the most significant clusters emerged in a later analysis.

The sample consisted of PBMCs. V and J are TRBV4-2 and TRBJ1-3; a possible D gene is TRBD1 (5 bases). The clonotype originates from a woman aged 35 to 49 in good health and CMV-seropositive. The CDR3 DNA sequence: TGTGCCAGCAGCCAAGAAGACAGTCGAGGAAACACCATATATTTT. This gives the protein CASSQEDSRGNTIYF.